The TCR beta chain described here comes from a study of beta chain features in type 1 diabetes. The overall study: Age, gender and cell yields were alike across patients and healthy donors. Study findings and constraints: Shorter templates might be favored by PCR, and equally so in patients and in controls. Type 1 diabetes patients showed fewer insertions and more deletions at VDJ junctions. The naive, central memory and Treg TCRB repertoires of patients appeared to be more similar to one another than those of healthy donors.

Germline CDR1 reads SGHTA; CDR2 reads FQGNSA. Trimming shortened V by 6 bases and J by 2 bases, and 13 bases separated the two germline ends. The CDR3 sequence is 15 residues long. The entirety of the isolated RNA underwent reverse transcription, so expressed TCRB transcripts were sequenced. Clones were read by immunoSEQ multiplex PCR, and TCRdb kept only the in-frame ones, dropping some. This table holds about 900,000 clones, 17% found once. This clone was seen only a few times. Its cognate antigen is unknown. The sample consisted of naive CD4+ T cells from blood. This TCR derives from a woman younger than 35 in good health. The chain recombines TRBV7-2 with TRBJ2-2; perhaps D is TRBD1 or TRBD2 (5 bases each). CDR3 nucleotides: TGTGCCAGCAGTAGGTTTCGGGACAACACCGGGGAGCTGTTTTTT. It translates to CASSRFRDNTGELFF.